A selection of T cell receptor beta chains follows, all from one sample in a study of T cells after yellow fever vaccination. TCRdb reanalysed the 5' RACE reads using MiXCR and keeps one entry per CDR3 protein. The sample records tens of thousands of distinct CDR3 sequences, around 7.9% being singletons. Sample: CD8+ T cells sorted from PBMCs, taken around 10 days after the first yellow fever vaccination. These receptors all come from a man aged 18 to 30 who received the YFV17D yellow fever vaccine. The CDR3 runs from the conserved cysteine through the conserved F or W. A D gene is named only where the DNA matches it firmly. Size values are once, few and many counts, or a class for expanded clones, and some rows have none.

clone_size	j_call	v_call	d_call	cdr3_aa	cdr3_nt
many	TRBJ2-1	TRBV6-2/TRBV6-3	.	CASRGMNEQFF	TGTGCCAGCAGGGGGATGAATGAGCAGTTCTTC
few	TRBJ2-7	TRBV12-3/TRBV12-4	.	CASSSRYGGTYEQYF	TGTGCCAGCAGTTCGAGATACGGTGGGACCTACGAGCAGTACTTC
.	TRBJ1-1	TRBV14	.	CASSQVKGGTEAFF	TGTGCCAGCAGCCAAGTTAAGGGCGGCACTGAAGCTTTCTTT
few	TRBJ2-1	TRBV12-5	TRBD2	CASGQTSGGPKGNEQFF	TGTGCTAGTGGGCAGACTAGCGGGGGCCCTAAGGGGAATGAGCAGTTCTTC
.	TRBJ1-1	TRBV7-9	TRBD1	CASSTRDRGFMNTEAFF	TGTGCCAGCAGCACCCGGGACAGGGGCTTTATGAACACTGAAGCTTTCTTT
.	TRBJ1-4	TRBV7-9	.	CASSKTYSREKLFF	TGTGCCAGCAGCAAGACCTATTCCAGGGAAAAACTGTTTTTT
few	TRBJ2-1	TRBV12-3/TRBV12-4	TRBD2	CASSFVAGGSIEQFF	TGTGCCAGCAGTTTTGTAGCGGGGGGCTCCATTGAGCAGTTCTTC
.	TRBJ2-3	TRBV12-3/TRBV12-4	TRBD2	CASSLGLAGGPGDTDTQYF	TGTGCCAGCAGTTTAGGACTAGCGGGGGGACCTGGAGATACAGATACGCAGTATTTT
many	TRBJ2-7	TRBV4-1	.	CASSQGGGTVLREQYF	TGCGCCAGCAGCCAAGGCGGCGGGACAGTGCTTCGTGAGCAGTACTTC
many	TRBJ2-5	TRBV6-2/TRBV6-3	TRBD2	CASSRGGGDQETQYF	TGTGCCAGCAGCCGAGGCGGGGGGGATCAAGAGACCCAGTACTTC
.	TRBJ1-1	TRBV7-6	TRBD1	CASSLSGGPEAFF	TGTGCCAGCAGCCTTTCAGGGGGGCCTGAAGCTTTCTTT
many	TRBJ2-7	TRBV20-1	.	CSASETRVGEQYF	TGCAGTGCTAGTGAGACTCGGGTGGGCGAGCAGTACTTC
.	TRBJ2-1	TRBV7-2	TRBD2	CASSLSGGSEQFF	TGTGCCAGCAGCCTTTCGGGGGGGAGTGAGCAGTTCTTC
few	TRBJ2-5	TRBV4-2	.	CASSLPGTSGETQYF	TGTGCCAGCAGCCTACCCGGGACTTCAGGGGAGACCCAGTACTTC
many	TRBJ2-3	TRBV20-1	TRBD2	CSARERTSAGDTQYF	TGCAGTGCTAGAGAAAGGACTAGCGCGGGAGATACGCAGTATTTT
many	TRBJ2-3	TRBV7-9	.	CASGRAEISTDTQYF	TGTGCCAGCGGTCGAGCGGAGATTTCCACAGATACGCAGTATTTT
many	TRBJ1-3	TRBV7-9	.	CASRVTMGNTIYF	TGTGCCAGCAGGGTGACAATGGGAAACACCATATATTTT
many	TRBJ2-1	TRBV11-2	.	CASSFLTGSGEQFF	TGTGCCAGCAGCTTCCTTACAGGGTCGGGTGAGCAGTTCTTC
many	TRBJ2-1	TRBV6-2/TRBV6-3	.	CASSIPRSYNEQFF	TGTGCCAGCAGTATCCCCCGCTCCTACAATGAGCAGTTCTTC
.	TRBJ1-2	TRBV11-2	.	CASSLDGGEGFYGYTF	TGTGCCAGCAGCTTAGATGGGGGAGAGGGCTTCTATGGCTACACCTTC
few	TRBJ1-1	TRBV6-2/TRBV6-3	.	CASTLGWNTEAFF	TGTGCCAGCACCCTAGGGTGGAACACTGAAGCTTTCTTT
many	TRBJ2-1	TRBV12-3/TRBV12-4	.	CASSFSGIDEQFF	TGTGCCAGCAGTTTTTCGGGGATCGATGAGCAGTTCTTC
many	TRBJ1-2	TRBV29-1	.	CSVQVVGGSDGYTF	TGCAGCGTTCAAGTGGTTGGGGGCTCGGATGGCTACACCTTC
many	TRBJ1-1	TRBV6-2/TRBV6-3	TRBD1	CASTLQGPGGEAFF	TGTGCCAGCACCCTACAGGGGCCTGGAGGGGAAGCTTTCTTT
few	TRBJ2-2	TRBV4-3	TRBD1	CASSQTPGTGYTGELFF	TGCGCCAGCAGCCAGACCCCCGGGACAGGTTACACCGGGGAGCTGTTTTTT
few	TRBJ1-1	TRBV13	TRBD1	CASSLPPGTGKRTEAFF	TGTGCCAGCAGCTTACCCCCTGGGACAGGGAAGAGGACTGAAGCTTTCTTT
many	TRBJ2-1	TRBV7-3	.	CASSPDGRSEQFF	TGTGCCAGCAGTCCTGACGGGCGATCTGAGCAGTTCTTC
.	TRBJ2-2	TRBV30	.	CAWDSTGELFF	TGTGCCTGGGACAGCACCGGGGAGCTGTTTTTT
many	TRBJ2-1	TRBV25-1	.	CASSELGTRSSYNEQFF	TGTGCCAGCAGTGAACTTGGGACACGGAGCTCCTACAATGAGCAGTTCTTC
.	TRBJ2-5	TRBV7-9	.	CASSLGGSWETQYF	TGTGCCAGCAGCTTGGGCGGTTCGTGGGAGACCCAGTACTTC
.	TRBJ2-7	TRBV20-1	.	CSAYTGDSYEQYF	TGCAGTGCTTACACCGGGGACTCCTACGAACAGTACTTC
few	TRBJ1-3	TRBV4-1	.	CASSRGPNPGNTIYF	TGCGCCAGCAGCCGAGGCCCTAATCCTGGAAACACCATATATTTT
.	TRBJ1-6	TRBV15	.	CATSRVVSRTDYNSPLHF	TGTGCCACCAGCAGAGTAGTTAGTCGGACAGATTATAATTCACCCCTCCACTTT
.	TRBJ1-4	TRBV7-2	TRBD1	CASSLGVGGQEEKLFF	TGTGCCAGCAGCTTAGGGGTGGGGGGACAGGAAGAAAAACTGTTTTTT
.	TRBJ2-3	TRBV4-1	.	CASSRVVGTDTQYF	TGCGCCAGCAGCCGGGTGGTCGGGACAGATACGCAGTATTTT
many	TRBJ2-1	TRBV6-5	.	CASSYSRNNEQFF	TGTGCCAGCAGTTACTCCCGAAACAATGAGCAGTTCTTC
many	TRBJ2-3	TRBV29-1	.	CSVEWAGEDTQYF	TGCAGCGTTGAATGGGCAGGGGAAGATACGCAGTATTTT
many	TRBJ2-1	TRBV29-1	TRBD2	CSVALAGGSSYNEQFF	TGCAGCGTTGCCCTAGCGGGGGGGAGCTCCTACAATGAGCAGTTCTTC
.	TRBJ2-1	TRBV7-6	.	CASNRIAGGLYNEQFF	TGTGCCAGCAACAGAATCGCCGGGGGCCTTTACAATGAGCAGTTCTTC
few	TRBJ2-5	TRBV29-1	TRBD1	CSVRQGVGETQYF	TGCAGCGTCAGACAGGGGGTAGGGGAGACCCAGTACTTC
.	TRBJ2-2	TRBV4-3	TRBD1	CASIQDGAGQGYTGELFF	TGCGCCAGCATCCAAGATGGTGCGGGACAGGGGTACACCGGGGAGCTGTTTTTT
many	TRBJ1-2	TRBV6-2/TRBV6-3	TRBD1	CASSSTRTGASYGYTF	TGTGCCAGCAGTTCGACTCGGACAGGGGCCAGCTATGGCTACACCTTC
few	TRBJ2-1	TRBV4-1	TRBD1	CASSQERGLYNEQFF	TGCGCCAGCAGCCAAGAAAGGGGGCTCTACAATGAGCAGTTCTTC
many	TRBJ2-5	TRBV4-3	.	CASSQGGEETQYF	TGCGCCAGCAGCCAAGGAGGGGAGGAGACCCAGTACTTC
.	TRBJ2-1	TRBV12-3/TRBV12-4	TRBD1	CASSSPGQGSIEQFF	TGTGCCAGCAGTTCTCCGGGACAGGGAAGCATTGAGCAGTTCTTC
many	TRBJ1-5	TRBV24-1	TRBD1	CATSDVTGDQPQHF	TGTGCCACCAGTGATGTAACAGGGGATCAGCCCCAGCATTTT
.	TRBJ1-2	TRBV9	TRBD1	CASSRGQGDYGYTF	TGTGCCAGCAGCAGGGGACAGGGTGACTATGGCTACACCTTC
many	TRBJ2-1	TRBV6-1	TRBD2	CASSQLAGDYNEQFF	TGTGCCAGCAGTCAGCTAGCGGGGGATTACAATGAGCAGTTCTTC
few	TRBJ1-2	TRBV6-2/TRBV6-3	.	CASSYTRSGYTF	TGTGCCAGCAGTTATACACGGAGTGGCTACACCTTC
many	TRBJ2-3	TRBV5-6	TRBD1	CASRIQGAAIDTQYF	TGTGCCAGCAGAATACAGGGGGCGGCGATAGATACGCAGTATTTT
many	TRBJ2-7	TRBV6-2/TRBV6-3	.	CASTKGGQGRKQYF	TGTGCCAGCACCAAAGGGGGTCAAGGAAGGAAGCAGTACTTC
many	TRBJ2-1	TRBV5-1	.	CASSLSVHEQFF	TGCGCCAGCAGTCTCTCTGTCCATGAGCAGTTCTTC
few	TRBJ2-7	TRBV5-6	.	CASSLGGQYEQYF	TGTGCCAGCAGCTTGGGGGGGCAGTACGAGCAGTACTTC
few	TRBJ1-5	TRBV27	TRBD1	CASSLQGFQPQHF	TGTGCCAGCAGTCTACAGGGGTTTCAGCCCCAGCATTTT